The present TCR beta chain was sequenced within a study of blood T cell repertoires in COVID-19. The table came from immunoSEQ multiplex PCR; TCRdb's copy has only in-frame clones and leaves some out. The profile covers roughly 99,000 clones, with 70% to 90% appearing a single time and more than 4.5% taken by the ten largest. Sequencing was carried out using peripheral blood. This clonotype originated in a middle-aged man with active or convalescent COVID-19.

The CDR3 sequence: CASSSASEQFF. The CDR3 DNA reads TGTGCCAGCAGCTCGGCTAGTGAGCAGTTCTTC. The rearrangement links TRBV12-3 or TRBV12-4 to TRBJ2-1; D unresolved. CDR3 length: 11 residues. The V end lost 6 bases, the J end lost 9 bases, and 9 bases lay between the germline ends.